This entry lists 32 T cell receptor beta chains sequenced from one sample in a study of T-cell memory formation after mild COVID-19. TCRdb used MiXCR to reprocess the 5' RACE reads, holding one entry per CDR3 protein. The sample has roughly 42,000 distinct CDR3 sequences, less than 7.5% seen once. The sample comprised PBMCs or a T cell subset sorted from them (not recorded which). The origin of the receptors is a man aged 18 to 35 who had mild COVID-19 (a few samples of this study predate the infection). Cell type and time point are not known.

This rearrangement joins TRBV20-1 to TRBJ1-5; a weak D match, TRBD1 (6 bases). Germline V gene sequence: CDR1 DFQATT, CDR2 SNEGSKA (reference sequence). CDR3 length: 11 amino acids. V was trimmed by 6 bases and J by 7 bases, leaving 10 bases between them. DNA for the CDR3: TGCAGTGCCCCAGGGGTCCAGCCCCAGCATTTT. Its translation is CSAPGVQPQHF.

This clonotype was seen a handful of times. This chain connects TRBV7-3 to TRBJ2-2; D is unresolved. Between the trimmed V and J ends, which lost 7 bases and 5 bases, there was a span of 5 bases. CDR3 length: 11 amino acids. Per germline, CDR1 SGHTA and CDR2 FQGTGA. CDR3 sequence reads: CASTSTGELFF. CDR3 coding DNA: TGTGCCAGCACCTCGACCGGGGAGCTGTTTTTT.

The chain carries TRBV12-3 or TRBV12-4 and TRBJ2-2; weak D call: TRBD1 (5 bases). Deletions cut 7 bases from V and 1 base from J, with 10 bases between. CDR3 size: 14 residues. CDR3 DNA sequence: TGTGCCAGCATCCTCACAGGGAACACCGGGGAGCTGTTTTTT. This codes for CASILTGNTGELFF.

A few counts support this clonotype. This sequence joins TRBV7-8 and TRBJ1-1; the D gene is possibly TRBD1 (5 bases). The CDR3 is 16 amino acids. The V end lost 1 base, the J end lost 4 bases, and 16 bases lay between the germline ends. Germline V lookup: CDR1 SGHVS, CDR2 FQNEAQ. The CDR3 loop reads CASSLVPGLILTEAFF. The DNA for the CDR3 is TGTGCCAGCAGCTTAGTTCCAGGGCTTATCCTCACTGAAGCTTTCTTT.

This clonotype has a count of ten or more. V usage is TRBV29-1 and J usage is TRBJ2-3; no definite D call. The CDR3 runs 14 residues. Germline assignment: CDR1 SQVTM and CDR2 ANQGSEA. Trimming shortened V by 4 bases and J by 0 bases, and 11 bases separated the two germline ends. CDR3 in DNA: TGCAGCGTTGTCAGCCTCCTGAGCACAGATACGCAGTATTTT. Its translation is CSVVSLLSTDTQYF.

This clonotype has ten or more counts. V gene TRBV5-1 combines with J gene TRBJ2-1; 11 positions agree with TRBD2. Germline loops: CDR1 SGHRS, CDR2 YFSETQ. The CDR3 extends over 16 amino acids. V gave up 1 base and J gave up 4 bases; unmatched junction bases: 4. The CDR3 nucleotides read TGCGCCAGCAGCTTGTCACCTAGCGGGGGGTACAATGAGCAGTTCTTC. Translating it yields CASSLSPSGGYNEQFF.

The V gene is TRBV6-6, the J gene TRBJ1-5, with D maybe TRBD1 (5 bases). The CDR3 has 14 amino acids. V lost 7 bases and J lost 7, with 17 bases in between. Germline CDR1 and CDR2: MNHNY and SVGAGI (reference sequence). Here the CDR3 reads CASNQGPLRQPQHF. The CDR3 DNA is TGTGCCAGCAACCAGGGCCCCCTGAGGCAGCCCCAGCATTTT.

Only a few counts were recorded for this clonotype. The J gene is TRBJ2-2, the V gene TRBV5-1; TRBD1 agrees at 8 bases. Trimming removed 5 bases from V and 0 bases from J; junction bases left unmatched: 3. CDR1 is SGHRS and CDR2 is YFSETQ in the germline V gene. This CDR3 is built from 15 residues. The DNA of the CDR3 is TGCGCCAGCAGAGCGACAGGGGCGAACACCGGGGAGCTGTTTTTT. Translation gives CASRATGANTGELFF.

V usage is TRBV20-1 and J usage is TRBJ2-5, with D uncertain. Per germline, CDR1 DFQATT and CDR2 SNEGSKA (reference sequence). Trimming removed 2 bases at V and 2 bases at J, with 12 bases between. The CDR3 spans 14 residues. The CDR3 nucleotides read TGCAGTGCTAGAAAGTGGGTAGAGCAAGAGACCCAGTACTTC. This sequence encodes CSARKWVEQETQYF.

The rearrangement joins TRBV5-1 to TRBJ1-6, with TRBD1 as a possible D gene (5 bases). Germline-derived CDR1 and CDR2 are SGHRS and YFSETQ. V was shortened by 0 bases and J by 8 bases, with 9 bases between the two germline ends. The CDR3 is made up of 14 amino acids. The CDR3 DNA is TGCGCCAGCAGCTTGGAAGGGGTTGATTCACCCCTCCACTTT. This gives the protein CASSLEGVDSPLHF.

This clonotype was counted only a few times. V gene TRBV12-3 or TRBV12-4 combines with J gene TRBJ1-3; tentatively, D is TRBD1 (5 bases). V dropped 2 bases and J dropped 0 bases, with 8 bases sitting between them. This CDR3 region has 15 residues. This chain's CDR3 is CASSLQGRSGNTIYF. The CDR3 DNA follows: TGTGCCAGCAGTTTACAGGGACGCTCTGGAAACACCATATATTTT.

The rearrangement joins TRBV5-6 to TRBJ2-5; 12 bases match TRBD2. Trimming removed 4 bases from V and 2 bases from J; junction bases left unmatched: 6. Looked up from germline, CDR1 is SGHDT and CDR2 is YYEEEE. This CDR3 has 16 residues. This CDR3 reads CASSRGLAGLQETQYF. DNA of the CDR3: TGTGCCAGCAGCCGAGGACTAGCGGGGTTACAAGAGACCCAGTACTTC.

This clonotype was found many times. V gene TRBV7-2 combines with J gene TRBJ2-7; a weak D match, TRBD1 (6 bases). V was shortened by 5 bases and J by 5 bases, with 13 bases between the two germline ends. The CDR3 length is 13 residues. The V gene's germline CDR1 is SGHTA and CDR2 FQGNSA. CDR3 bases: TGTGCCAGCAGCACGCAACAGGGAAACGAGCAGTACTTC. Its protein product is CASSTQQGNEQYF.

V usage is TRBV7-2 and J usage is TRBJ2-5, with a possible D match to TRBD1 (6 bases). The CDR3 totals 15 residues. The V end lost 5 bases, the J end lost 2 bases, and 15 bases lay between the germline ends. From germline, CDR1 is SGHTA and CDR2 FQGNSA. The chain's CDR3 is CASSPSRGVQETQYF. Written as DNA, the CDR3 is TGTGCCAGCAGCCCTTCCAGGGGTGTACAAGAGACCCAGTACTTC.

This clonotype was seen at least ten times. The J gene is TRBJ1-2, the V gene TRBV7-3, with 11 bases fitting TRBD1. The CDR3 is 16 residues long. Trimming took 4 bases from V and 5 from J; bases not matched to a gene: 9. Germline lookup yields CDR1 SGHTA and CDR2 FQGTGA. In nucleotides, the CDR3 is TGTGCCAGCAGCTCAGGACAGGGGGCGCAGGGTTATGGCTACACCTTC. Translation gives CASSSGQGAQGYGYTF. The variable domain in full, with the rest retrieved from reference TRBV7-3 and TRBJ1-2, is GAGVSQTPSNKVTEKGKYVELRCDPISGHTALYWYRQSLGQGPEFLIYFQGTGAADDSGLPNDRFFAVRPEGSVSTLKIQRTERGDSAVYLCASSSGQGAQGYGYTFGSGTRLTVV.

This clonotype came up a few times. V usage is TRBV2 and J usage is TRBJ1-1, with a tentative D call TRBD1 (6 bases). This CDR3 is built from 14 residues. V was trimmed by 6 bases and J by 0 bases, leaving 11 bases between them. Germline CDR1 reads SNHLY; CDR2 reads FYNNEI. Written as DNA, the CDR3 is TGTGCCAGCAGCCGGGACATCATGAACACTGAAGCTTTCTTT. Encoded protein: CASSRDIMNTEAFF.

This clonotype was observed at least ten times. The CDR3 sequence is CASSLGQTVNEQFF. The CDR3 DNA follows: TGCGCCAGCAGCTTGGGACAGACCGTCAATGAGCAGTTCTTC. This chain connects TRBV5-1 to TRBJ2-1; TRBD1 might be the D (5 bases). The V end was cut by 0 bases, the J end by 6 bases, with 10 bases between. Germline CDR1 and CDR2: SGHRS and YFSETQ. The CDR3 contains 14 residues.

The gene calls are TRBV6-6 and TRBJ1-6; 8 bases agree with TRBD1. Trimming removed 7 bases from V and 10 bases from J; junction bases left unmatched: 6. From germline, CDR1 is MNHNY and CDR2 SVGAGI (reference sequence). This CDR3 region has 13 residues. The chain's CDR3 is CASMDREGSPLHF. The CDR3 DNA reads TGTGCCAGCATGGACAGGGAGGGATCACCCCTCCACTTT.

The chain combines TRBV7-2 with TRBJ2-1, with 11 nucleotides matching TRBD2. Unmatched junction bases numbered 3, after V lost 1 base and J lost 4 bases. This CDR3 has 16 residues. CDR1 SGHTA and CDR2 FQGNSA come from the germline V gene. The CDR3 sequence is CASSLVAGGLYNEQFF. The CDR3, as DNA: TGTGCCAGCAGCTTAGTAGCGGGGGGGCTTTACAATGAGCAGTTCTTC.

The chain has TRBV20-1 and TRBJ2-2; 7 nucleotides align to TRBD2. Germline V CDR1 and CDR2: DFQATT, SNEGSKA (reference sequence). This CDR3 contains 16 residues. V lost 2 bases to trimming and J lost 2 bases; unmatched junction nucleotides: 8. In DNA form, the CDR3 reads TGCAGTGCTAGACCCCTAGCGGACCCCAACACCGGGGAGCTGTTTTTT. This codes for CSARPLADPNTGELFF.

This chain joins TRBV9 and TRBJ2-1, with D possibly being TRBD1 (6 bases). Germline V CDR1 and CDR2: SGDLS, YYNGEE. V was clipped by 4 bases and J by 6 bases, with 26 bases between them. This CDR3 contains 18 residues. CDR3 DNA sequence: TGTGCCAGCAGCCCCGGTACAGGGAGTAATAAACGCGGCAATGAGCAGTTCTTC. Amino acid sequence: CASSPGTGSNKRGNEQFF.

The sample holds a few counts of this clonotype. The V and J genes are TRBV28 and TRBJ1-4; D may be TRBD1 (5 bases). CDR1 and CDR2 (germline): MDHEN, SYDVKM. V was cut by 8 bases and J by 6 bases, with 22 bases left in between. The CDR3 is 16 amino acids. This CDR3 reads CASRSLGGEMDEKLFF. CDR3 bases: TGTGCCAGCCGAAGTTTGGGGGGGGAGATGGATGAAAAACTGTTTTTT.

V is TRBV24-1 and J is TRBJ2-3; perhaps TRBD2 as D (6 bases). The CDR3 has 13 residues. Germline lookup yields CDR1 KGHDR and CDR2 SFDVKD. Trimming took 11 bases from V and 6 from J, leaving 17 bases between them. The CDR3 loop reads CAIARRGGDTQYF. CDR3 sequence (DNA): TGTGCCATCGCACGGAGGGGTGGGGATACGCAGTATTTT.

This clonotype showed up many times. The CDR3 DNA sequence: TGCGCCAGCAGTCGAGAGGGCACAGATACGCAGTATTTT. Translated: CASSREGTDTQYF. The chain links TRBV5-1 to TRBJ2-3; D is ambiguous. Germline CDR1 is SGHRS and CDR2 is YFSETQ. Trimming cost V 5 bases and J 1 base, with 8 bases left between them. The CDR3 is 13 amino acids. Complete variable domain (other parts from reference TRBV5-1 and TRBJ2-3): KAGVTQTPRYLIKTRGQQVTLSCSPISGHRSVSWYQQTPGQGLQFLFEYFSETQRNKGNFPGRFSGRQFSNSRSEMNVSTLELGDSALYLCASSREGTDTQYFGPGTRLTVL.

This clonotype was seen only a few times. The CDR3: CASGDRGMNTEAFF. CDR3 DNA: TGTGCCAGCGGAGACAGGGGGATGAACACTGAAGCTTTCTTT. V gene TRBV3-1 combines with J gene TRBJ1-1; 9 bases match TRBD1. V gave up 8 bases and J gave up 0 bases; unmatched junction bases: 4. The CDR3 is 14 amino acids. The germline gives CDR1 LGHDT, CDR2 YNNKEL (reference sequence).

The table lists this clonotype with a few counts. The chain couples TRBV5-1 to TRBJ1-1, with 8 nucleotides matching TRBD1. V trimming: 2 bases; J trimming: 6 bases; junction bases outside the gene matches: 6. Germline CDR1 is SGHRS and CDR2 is YFSETQ. The CDR3 is 14 amino acids. The CDR3 reads CASSFTGGVPEAFF. In DNA form, the CDR3 reads TGCGCCAGCAGCTTTACAGGGGGAGTCCCTGAAGCTTTCTTT.

The chain employs TRBV6-5 and TRBJ2-7; D is unresolved. Trimming pared 8 bases from V and 9 bases from J, leaving 14 bases between. This CDR3 has 11 amino acids. CDR1 and CDR2 (germline): MNHEY, SVGAGI. CDR3 region: CASLSAIRQYV. The CDR3 nucleotides are TGTGCCAGCTTGTCGGCCATTAGGCAGTACGTC.

The rearrangement uses TRBV12-3 or TRBV12-4 and TRBJ1-3; D is unresolved. This CDR3 has 15 amino acids. Trimming took off 5 bases at V and 0 bases at J, with 11 bases between the two ends. Here the CDR3 DNA reads TGTGCCAGCAGTCCCGTGTTGAGCTCTGGAAACACCATATATTTT. Protein sequence: CASSPVLSSGNTIYF.

This clonotype turned up a few times. V and J are TRBV9 and TRBJ1-1; D not resolved. V lost 0 bases, J lost 4 bases, and 10 bases lay in between. Germline CDR1 reads SGDLS; CDR2 reads YYNGEE. This CDR3 region has 14 residues. Here the CDR3 reads CASSVGSVATEAFF. CDR3 coding DNA: TGTGCCAGCAGCGTAGGCAGTGTGGCCACTGAAGCTTTCTTT.

This clonotype was counted a few times. The genes are TRBV6-1 and TRBJ2-7; D may match TRBD1 or TRBD2 (5 bases each). V gave up 6 bases and J gave up 2 bases, with 11 bases separating them. CDR3 length: 13 residues. The germline gives CDR1 MNHNS, CDR2 SASEGT. This chain's CDR3 is CASRKRGPYEQYF. The CDR3, as DNA: TGTGCCAGCAGAAAGAGGGGCCCCTACGAGCAGTACTTC.

Many counts were recorded for this clonotype. J is TRBJ2-3 and V is TRBV28, with TRBD1 as a possible D gene (6 bases). The CDR3 totals 14 residues. Per germline, CDR1 MDHEN and CDR2 SYDVKM. Trimming took off 6 bases at V and 4 bases at J, with 14 bases between the two ends. DNA of the CDR3: TGTGCCAGCAGCATCGACAGGAATTCAGATACGCAGTATTTT. It codes for CASSIDRNSDTQYF. The full variable domain, in which reference TRBV28 and TRBJ2-3 provide the parts outside the CDR3, is DVKVTQSSRYLVKRTGEKVFLECVQDMDHENMFWYRQDPGLGLRLIYFSYDVKMKEKGDIPEGYSVSREKKERFSLILESASTNQTSMYLCASSIDRNSDTQYFGPGTRLTVL.

This clonotype was counted ten times or more. The CDR3 nucleotides are TGTGCCAGCAGTTACTTCCTCAGGGGCACCGGGGAGCTGTTTTTT. It codes for CASSYFLRGTGELFF. The rearrangement links TRBV6-2 or TRBV6-3 to TRBJ2-2, with D perhaps matching TRBD1 (6 bases). CDR3 length equals 15 residues. Germline assignment: CDR1 MNHEY and CDR2 SVGEGT. The V end was cut by 1 base, the J end by 4 bases, with 10 bases between.